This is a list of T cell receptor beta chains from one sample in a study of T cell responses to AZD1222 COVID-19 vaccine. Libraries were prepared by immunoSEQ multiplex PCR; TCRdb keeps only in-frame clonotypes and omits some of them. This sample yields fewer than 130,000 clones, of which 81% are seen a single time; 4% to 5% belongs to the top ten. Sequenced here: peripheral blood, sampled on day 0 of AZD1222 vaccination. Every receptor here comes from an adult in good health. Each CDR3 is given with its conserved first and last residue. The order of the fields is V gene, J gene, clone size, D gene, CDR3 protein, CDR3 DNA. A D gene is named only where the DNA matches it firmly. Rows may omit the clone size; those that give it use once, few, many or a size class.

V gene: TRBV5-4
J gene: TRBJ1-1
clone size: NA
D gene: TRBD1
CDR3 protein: CASSYRTGLGTEAFF
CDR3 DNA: TGTGCCAGCAGCTATCGGACAGGGTTGGGCACTGAAGCTTTCTTT

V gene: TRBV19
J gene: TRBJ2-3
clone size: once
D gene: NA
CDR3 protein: CASSRRYSSSPTDTQYF
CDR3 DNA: TGTGCCAGTAGCCGGCGATATTCTAGTTCCCCCACAGATACGCAGTATTTT

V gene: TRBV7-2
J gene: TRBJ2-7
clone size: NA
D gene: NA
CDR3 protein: CASSLYNFEQYF
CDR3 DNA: TGTGCCAGCAGCTTGTACAACTTTGAGCAGTACTTC

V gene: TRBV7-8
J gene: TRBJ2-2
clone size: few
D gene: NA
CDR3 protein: CASSPGHSLNTGELFF
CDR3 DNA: TGTGCCAGCAGCCCAGGACATAGTTTGAACACCGGGGAGCTGTTTTTT

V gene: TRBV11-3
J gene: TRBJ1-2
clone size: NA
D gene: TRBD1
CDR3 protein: CASRTFGQGELDGYTF
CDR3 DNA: TGTGCCAGCAGGACATTCGGACAGGGGGAATTGGATGGCTACACCTTC

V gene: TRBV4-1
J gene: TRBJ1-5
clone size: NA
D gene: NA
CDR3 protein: CASSQDPPGVNQPQHF
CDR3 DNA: TGCGCCAGCAGCCAAGATCCGCCAGGAGTTAATCAGCCCCAGCATTTT

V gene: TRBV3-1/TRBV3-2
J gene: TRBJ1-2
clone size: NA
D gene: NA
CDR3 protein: CASSQKSHGGGGYTF
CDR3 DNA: TGTGCCAGCAGCCAAAAGTCCCACGGGGGCGGGGGCTACACCTTC

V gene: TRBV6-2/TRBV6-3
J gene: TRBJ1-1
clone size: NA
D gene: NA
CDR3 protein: CASSYAGLSAFF
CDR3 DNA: TGTGCCAGCAGTTACGCAGGGTTGAGTGCTTTCTTT

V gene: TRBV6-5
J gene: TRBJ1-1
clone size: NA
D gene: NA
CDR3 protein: CASRGIRTPNTEAFF
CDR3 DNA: TGTGCCAGCAGAGGGATAAGAACACCGAACACTGAAGCTTTCTTT

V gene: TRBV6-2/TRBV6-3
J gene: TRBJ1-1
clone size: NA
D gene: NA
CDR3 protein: CASSYRGQGEAFF
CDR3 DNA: TGTGCCAGCAGTTACCGGGGGCAAGGTGAAGCTTTCTTT

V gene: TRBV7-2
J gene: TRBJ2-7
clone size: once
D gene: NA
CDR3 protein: CAHHADPNEQYF
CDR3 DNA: TGTGCCCACCATGCCGATCCTAACGAGCAGTACTTC

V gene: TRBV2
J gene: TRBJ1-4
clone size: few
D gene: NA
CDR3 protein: CASNTQLTNEKLFF
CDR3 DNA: TGTGCCAGCAACACGCAACTCACTAATGAAAAACTGTTTTTT

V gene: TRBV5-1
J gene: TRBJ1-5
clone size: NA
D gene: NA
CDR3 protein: CASSLGANQPQHF
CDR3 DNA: TGCGCCAGCAGCTTAGGGGCAAATCAGCCCCAGCATTTT

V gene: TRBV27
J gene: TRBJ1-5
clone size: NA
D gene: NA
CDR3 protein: CASSLTRGGNQPQHF
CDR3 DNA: TGTGCCAGCAGTTTAACCAGGGGTGGCAATCAGCCCCAGCATTTT

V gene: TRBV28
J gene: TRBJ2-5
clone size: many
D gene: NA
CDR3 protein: CASSFLQTQYF
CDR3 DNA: TGTGCCAGCAGTTTCCTCCAGACCCAGTACTTC

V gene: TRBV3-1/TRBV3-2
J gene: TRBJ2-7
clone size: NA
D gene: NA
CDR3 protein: CASSLLVSDYEQYF
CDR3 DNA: TGTGCCAGCAGCCTTCTTGTCTCCGACTACGAGCAGTACTTC

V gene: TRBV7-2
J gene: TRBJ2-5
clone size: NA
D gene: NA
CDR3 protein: CASTLRGAQETQYF
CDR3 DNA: TGTGCCAGCACCCTTCGAGGGGCGCAAGAGACCCAGTACTTC

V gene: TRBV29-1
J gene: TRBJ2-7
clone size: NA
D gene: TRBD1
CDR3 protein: CSVEDRGGEKQYF
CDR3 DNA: TGCAGCGTTGAGGACAGGGGAGGCGAGAAGCAGTACTTC

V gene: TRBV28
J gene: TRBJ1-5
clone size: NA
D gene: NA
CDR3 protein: CASSSLTVPYTQPQHF
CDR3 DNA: TGTGCCAGCAGTTCCCTGACAGTCCCTTACACTCAGCCCCAGCATTTT

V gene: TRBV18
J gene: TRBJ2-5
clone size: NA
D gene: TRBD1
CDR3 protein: CASSPHRGPETQYF
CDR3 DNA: TGTGCCAGCTCACCACACAGGGGGCCAGAGACCCAGTACTTC

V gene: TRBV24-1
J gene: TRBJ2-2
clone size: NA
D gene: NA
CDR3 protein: CATSDPIGLGNTGELFF
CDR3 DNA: TGTGCCACCAGTGATCCTATCGGGTTAGGGAACACCGGGGAGCTGTTTTTT

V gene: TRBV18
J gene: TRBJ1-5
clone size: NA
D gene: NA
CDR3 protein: CASSPRRGDSNQPQHF
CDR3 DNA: TGTGCCAGCTCACCCAGGAGAGGGGACAGCAATCAGCCCCAGCATTTT

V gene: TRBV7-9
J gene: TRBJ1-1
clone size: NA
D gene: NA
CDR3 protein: CASSLAMNTEAFF
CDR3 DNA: TGTGCCAGCAGCTTAGCCATGAACACTGAAGCTTTCTTT

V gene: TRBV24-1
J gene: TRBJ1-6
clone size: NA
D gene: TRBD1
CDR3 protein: CATSDETGYNSPLHF
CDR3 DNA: TGTGCCACCAGTGATGAGACAGGGTATAATTCACCCCTCCACTTT

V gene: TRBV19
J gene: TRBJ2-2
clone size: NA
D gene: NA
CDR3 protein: CASSIVGATGELFF
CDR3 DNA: TGTGCCAGTAGTATAGTGGGAGCCACCGGGGAGCTGTTTTTT

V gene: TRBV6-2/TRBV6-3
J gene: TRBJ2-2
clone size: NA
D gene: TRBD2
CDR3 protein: CASSYGASGTSRTGELFF
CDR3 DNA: TGTGCCAGCAGTTACGGGGCAAGCGGGACTAGCAGGACCGGGGAGCTGTTTTTT

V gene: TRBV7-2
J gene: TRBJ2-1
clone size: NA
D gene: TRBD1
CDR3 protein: CASSLGQGKRYNEQFF
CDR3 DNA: TGTGCCAGCAGCTTAGGACAGGGGAAGCGCTACAATGAGCAGTTCTTC

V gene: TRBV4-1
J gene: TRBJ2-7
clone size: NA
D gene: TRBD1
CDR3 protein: CASSQGQGGREQYF
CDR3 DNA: TGCGCCAGCAGCCAAGGACAGGGGGGACGTGAGCAGTACTTC

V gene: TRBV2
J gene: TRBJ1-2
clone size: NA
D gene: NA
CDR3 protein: CASSENEEGYTF
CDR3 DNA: TGTGCCAGCAGTGAAAATGAGGAGGGCTACACCTTC

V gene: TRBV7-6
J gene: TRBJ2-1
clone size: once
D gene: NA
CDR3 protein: CASSLQGYEQFF
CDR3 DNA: TGTGCCAGCAGCCTACAGGGCTATGAGCAGTTCTTC

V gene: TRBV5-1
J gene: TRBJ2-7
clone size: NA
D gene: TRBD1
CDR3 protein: CASSGQGYEQYF
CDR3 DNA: TGCGCCAGCAGCGGACAGGGTTACGAGCAGTACTTC

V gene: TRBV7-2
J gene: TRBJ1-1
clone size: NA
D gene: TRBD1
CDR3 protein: CASSYSRGAGGTEAFF
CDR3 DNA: TGTGCCAGCAGCTACTCCCGGGGCGCAGGGGGGACTGAAGCTTTCTTT

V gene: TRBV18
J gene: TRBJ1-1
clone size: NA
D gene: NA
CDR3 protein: CASSPRGITNTEAFF
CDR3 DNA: TGTGCCAGCTCACCAAGGGGGATCACAAACACTGAAGCTTTCTTT

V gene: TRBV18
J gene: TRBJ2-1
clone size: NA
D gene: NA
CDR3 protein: CASSPSQTRYNEQFF
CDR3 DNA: TGTGCCAGCTCACCAAGCCAGACAAGGTACAATGAGCAGTTCTTC

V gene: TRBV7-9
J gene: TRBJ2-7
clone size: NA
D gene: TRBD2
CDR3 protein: CASSSGTSGSYEQYF
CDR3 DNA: TGTGCCAGCAGCTCCGGGACTAGCGGGTCCTACGAGCAGTACTTC

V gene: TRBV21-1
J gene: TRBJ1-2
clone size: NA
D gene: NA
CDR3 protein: CASSKSRQGAYGYTF
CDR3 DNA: TGTGCCAGCAGCAAATCCCGACAGGGGGCCTATGGCTACACCTTC

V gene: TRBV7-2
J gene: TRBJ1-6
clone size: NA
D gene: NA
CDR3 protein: CATQSRELSPLHF
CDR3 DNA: TGTGCCACCCAGTCAAGGGAGTTATCACCCCTCCACTTT

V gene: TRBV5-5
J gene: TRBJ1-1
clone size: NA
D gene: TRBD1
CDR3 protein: CASSRPGTGLSAEAFF
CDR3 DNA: TGTGCCAGCAGCCGTCCCGGGACAGGGTTGAGCGCTGAAGCTTTCTTT

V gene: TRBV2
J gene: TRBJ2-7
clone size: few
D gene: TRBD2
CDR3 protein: CASKAGVWYEQYF
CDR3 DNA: TGTGCCAGCAAGGCGGGAGTCTGGTACGAGCAGTACTTC

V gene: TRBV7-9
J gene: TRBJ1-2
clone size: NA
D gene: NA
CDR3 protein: CASSLQGSEGYTF
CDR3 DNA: TGTGCCAGCAGCTTACAGGGTTCGGAGGGCTACACCTTC

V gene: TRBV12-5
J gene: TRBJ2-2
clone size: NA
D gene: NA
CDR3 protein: CASGNGQSNTGELFF
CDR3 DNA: TGTGCTAGTGGTAACGGACAGTCGAACACCGGGGAGCTGTTTTTT

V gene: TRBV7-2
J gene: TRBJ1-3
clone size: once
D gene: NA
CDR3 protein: CASSLVFQPTGNTIYF
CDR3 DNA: TGTGCCAGCAGCTTAGTATTCCAACCCACAGGAAACACCATATATTTT

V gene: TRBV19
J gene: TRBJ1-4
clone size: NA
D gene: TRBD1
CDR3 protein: CASSTHPDRASGKLFF
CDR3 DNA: TGTGCCAGTAGTACGCACCCAGACAGGGCCTCGGGAAAACTGTTTTTT

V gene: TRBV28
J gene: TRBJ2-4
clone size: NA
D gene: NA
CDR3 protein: CASSPGTSGDIQYF
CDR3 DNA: TGTGCCAGCAGCCCCGGGACATCAGGGGACATTCAGTACTTC

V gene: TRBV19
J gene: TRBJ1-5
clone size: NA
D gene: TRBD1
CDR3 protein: CATRGQFNQPQHF
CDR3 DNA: TGTGCCACAAGGGGACAGTTCAATCAGCCCCAGCATTTT

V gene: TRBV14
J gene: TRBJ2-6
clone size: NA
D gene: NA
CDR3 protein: CASSQDRAGANVLTF
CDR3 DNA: TGTGCCAGCAGCCAAGACAGGGCTGGGGCCAACGTCCTGACTTTC

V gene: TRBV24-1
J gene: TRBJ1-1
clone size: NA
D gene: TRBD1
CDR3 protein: CATSGQGFTEAFF
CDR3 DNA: TGTGCCACCAGCGGACAGGGATTCACTGAAGCTTTCTTT

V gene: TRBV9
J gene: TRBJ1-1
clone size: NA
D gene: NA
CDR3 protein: CASSVNGGLGTEAFF
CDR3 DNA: TGTGCCAGCAGCGTAAACGGGGGGCTAGGCACTGAAGCTTTCTTT

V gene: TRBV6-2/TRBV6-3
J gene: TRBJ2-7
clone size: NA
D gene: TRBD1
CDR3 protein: CASSSYPGQGTHEQYF
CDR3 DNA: TGTGCCAGCAGTTCTTACCCGGGACAGGGGACCCACGAGCAGTACTTC

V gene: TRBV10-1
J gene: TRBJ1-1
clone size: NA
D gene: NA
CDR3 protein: CASSEQITNTEAFF
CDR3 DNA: TGCGCCAGCAGTGAACAGATTACGAACACTGAAGCTTTCTTT

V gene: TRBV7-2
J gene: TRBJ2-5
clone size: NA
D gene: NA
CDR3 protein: CASSADYKETQYF
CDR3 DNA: TGTGCCAGCAGCGCGGACTACAAAGAGACCCAGTACTTC

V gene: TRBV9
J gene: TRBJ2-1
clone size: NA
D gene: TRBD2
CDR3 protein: CASSTGLAGSGYNEQFF
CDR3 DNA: TGTGCCAGCAGCACCGGACTAGCGGGATCCGGCTACAATGAGCAGTTCTTC

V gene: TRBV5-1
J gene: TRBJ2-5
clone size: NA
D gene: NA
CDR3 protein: CASSLVPGTQETQYF
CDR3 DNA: TGCGCCAGCAGCTTGGTTCCGGGGACCCAAGAGACCCAGTACTTC

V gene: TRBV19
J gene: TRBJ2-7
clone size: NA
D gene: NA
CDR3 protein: CASSMEGGVGTYEQYF
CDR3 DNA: TGTGCCAGTAGTATGGAAGGAGGGGTCGGAACCTACGAGCAGTACTTC

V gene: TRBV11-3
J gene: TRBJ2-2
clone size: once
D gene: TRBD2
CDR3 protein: CASSGGILAGALNTGELFF
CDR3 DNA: TGTGCCAGCAGCGGAGGAATTCTAGCGGGGGCCCTGAACACCGGGGAGCTGTTTTTT